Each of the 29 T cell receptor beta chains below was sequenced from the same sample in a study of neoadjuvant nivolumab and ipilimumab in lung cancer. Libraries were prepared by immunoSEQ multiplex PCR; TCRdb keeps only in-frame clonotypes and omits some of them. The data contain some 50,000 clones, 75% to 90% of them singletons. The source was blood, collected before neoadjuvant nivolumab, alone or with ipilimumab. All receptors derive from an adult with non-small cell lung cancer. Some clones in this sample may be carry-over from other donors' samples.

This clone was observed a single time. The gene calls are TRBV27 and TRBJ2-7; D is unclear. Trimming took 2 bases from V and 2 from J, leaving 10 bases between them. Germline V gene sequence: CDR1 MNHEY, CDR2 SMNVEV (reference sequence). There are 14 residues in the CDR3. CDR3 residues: CASSLKHSAYEQYF. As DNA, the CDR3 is TGTGCCAGCAGTTTAAAACACAGTGCCTACGAGCAGTACTTC.

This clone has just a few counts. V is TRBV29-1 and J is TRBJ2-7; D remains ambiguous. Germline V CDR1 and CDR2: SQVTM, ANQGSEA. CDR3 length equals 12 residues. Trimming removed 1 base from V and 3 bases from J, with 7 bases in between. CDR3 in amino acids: CSVEANDYEQYF. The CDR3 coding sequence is TGCAGCGTTGAAGCCAACGACTACGAGCAGTACTTC.

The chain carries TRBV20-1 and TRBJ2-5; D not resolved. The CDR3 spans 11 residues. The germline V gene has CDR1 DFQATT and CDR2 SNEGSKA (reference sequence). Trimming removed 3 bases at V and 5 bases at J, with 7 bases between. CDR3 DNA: TGCAGTGCTAGTCACCCGGAGACCCAGTACTTC. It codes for CSASHPETQYF.

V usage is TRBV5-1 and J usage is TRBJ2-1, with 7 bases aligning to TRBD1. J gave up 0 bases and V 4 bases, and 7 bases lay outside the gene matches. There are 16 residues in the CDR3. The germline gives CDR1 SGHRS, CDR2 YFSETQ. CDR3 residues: CASSQLQGSSYNEQFF. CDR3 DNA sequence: TGCGCCAGCAGCCAATTACAGGGGTCCTCCTACAATGAGCAGTTCTTC.

The CDR3 DNA reads as TGCGCCAGCAGCTCTCGGCAGGGTCCCGAGCAGTACTTC. Its protein product is CASSSRQGPEQYF. The chain uses TRBV5-1 and TRBJ2-7; D is possibly TRBD1 (5 bases). Germline V gene sequence: CDR1 SGHRS, CDR2 YFSETQ. The CDR3 loop spans 13 amino acids. With 3 bases removed from V and 6 bases from J, the gap between germline ends came to 13 bases.

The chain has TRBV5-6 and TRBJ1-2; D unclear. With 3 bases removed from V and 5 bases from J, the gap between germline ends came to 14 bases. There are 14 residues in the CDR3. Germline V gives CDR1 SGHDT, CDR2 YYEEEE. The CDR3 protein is CASSSRTELYGYTF. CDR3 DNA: TGTGCCAGCAGCTCGCGGACGGAGCTATATGGCTACACCTTC.

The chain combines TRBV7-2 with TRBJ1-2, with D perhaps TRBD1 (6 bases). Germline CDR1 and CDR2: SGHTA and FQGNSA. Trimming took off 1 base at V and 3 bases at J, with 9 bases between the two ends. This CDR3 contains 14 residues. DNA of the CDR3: TGTGCCAGCAGCTTAGGCACAGGGTACTATGGCTACACCTTC. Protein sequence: CASSLGTGYYGYTF. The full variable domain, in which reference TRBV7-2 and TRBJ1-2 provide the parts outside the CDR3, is GAGVSQSPSNKVTEKGKDVELRCDPISGHTALYWYRQSLGQGLEFLIYFQGNSAPDKSGLPSDRFSAERTGGSVSTLTIQRTQQEDSAVYLCASSLGTGYYGYTFGSGTRLTVV.

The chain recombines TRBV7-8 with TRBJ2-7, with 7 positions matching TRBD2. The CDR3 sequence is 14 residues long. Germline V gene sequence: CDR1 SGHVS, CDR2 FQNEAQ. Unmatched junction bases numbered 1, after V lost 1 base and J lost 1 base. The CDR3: CASSLGLASYEQYF. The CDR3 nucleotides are TGTGCCAGCAGCTTAGGACTAGCTTCCTACGAGCAGTACTTC.

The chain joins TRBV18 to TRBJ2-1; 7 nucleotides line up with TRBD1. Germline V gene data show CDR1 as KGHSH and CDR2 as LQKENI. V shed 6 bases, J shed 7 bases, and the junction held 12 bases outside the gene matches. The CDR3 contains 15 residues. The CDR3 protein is CASSRTGVIGNEQFF. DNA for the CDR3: TGTGCCAGCTCTCGTACAGGGGTTATAGGGAATGAGCAGTTCTTC.

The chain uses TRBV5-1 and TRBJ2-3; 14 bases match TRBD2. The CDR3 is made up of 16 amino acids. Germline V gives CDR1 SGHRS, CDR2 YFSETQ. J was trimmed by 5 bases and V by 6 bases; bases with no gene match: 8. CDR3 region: CASTTGTSGSRDTQYF. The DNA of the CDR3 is TGCGCCAGCACAACCGGGACTAGCGGGAGCCGAGATACGCAGTATTTT.

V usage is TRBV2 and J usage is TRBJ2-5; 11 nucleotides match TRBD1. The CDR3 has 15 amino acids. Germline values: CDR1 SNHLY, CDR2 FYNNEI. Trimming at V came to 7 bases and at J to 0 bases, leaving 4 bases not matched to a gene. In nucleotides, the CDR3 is TGTGCCAGCACCCGGGACAGGGGGTACCAAGAGACCCAGTACTTC. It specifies CASTRDRGYQETQYF.

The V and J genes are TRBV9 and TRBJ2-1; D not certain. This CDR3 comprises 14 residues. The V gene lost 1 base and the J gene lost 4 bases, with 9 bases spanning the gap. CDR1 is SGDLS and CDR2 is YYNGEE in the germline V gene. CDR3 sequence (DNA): TGTGCCAGCAGCGTAAGTTTTGGGTACAATGAGCAGTTCTTC. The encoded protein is CASSVSFGYNEQFF.

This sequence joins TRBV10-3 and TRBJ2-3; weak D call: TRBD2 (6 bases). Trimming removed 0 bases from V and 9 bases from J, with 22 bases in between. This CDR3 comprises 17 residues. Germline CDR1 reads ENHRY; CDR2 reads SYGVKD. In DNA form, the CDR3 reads TGTGCCATCAGTGAGTCGAGGCGGGGAAAAAGCTCGGAGACGCAGTATTTT. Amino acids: CAISESRRGKSSETQYF.

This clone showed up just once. The CDR3 DNA is TGCAGCGTCGGGACTGAGTACGAGCAGTACTTC. Its translation: CSVGTEYEQYF. The rearrangement links TRBV29-1 to TRBJ2-7, with D perhaps TRBD2 (6 bases). V shed 6 bases and J shed 4 bases, with 10 bases lying between them. CDR1 is SQVTM and CDR2 is ANQGSEA in the germline V gene. This CDR3 has 11 residues.

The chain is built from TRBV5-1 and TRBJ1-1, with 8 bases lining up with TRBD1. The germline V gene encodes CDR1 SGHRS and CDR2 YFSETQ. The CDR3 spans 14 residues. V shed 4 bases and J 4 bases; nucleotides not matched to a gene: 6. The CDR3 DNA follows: TGCGCCAGCAGCGGAACGACAGGGGCCACTGAAGCTTTCTTT. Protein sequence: CASSGTTGATEAFF.

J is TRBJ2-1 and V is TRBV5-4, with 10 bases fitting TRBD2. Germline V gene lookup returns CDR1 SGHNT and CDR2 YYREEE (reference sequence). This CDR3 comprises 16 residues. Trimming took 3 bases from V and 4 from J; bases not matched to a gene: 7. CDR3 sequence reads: CASSSRTSGLYNEQFF. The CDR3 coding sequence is TGTGCCAGCAGCTCAAGGACTAGCGGATTATACAATGAGCAGTTCTTC.

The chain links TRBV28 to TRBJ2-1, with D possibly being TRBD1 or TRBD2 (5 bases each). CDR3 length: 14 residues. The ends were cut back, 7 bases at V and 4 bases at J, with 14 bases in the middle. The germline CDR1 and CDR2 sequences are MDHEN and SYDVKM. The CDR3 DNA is TGTGCCAGCACCTCGACTGGGGGATACAATGAGCAGTTCTTC. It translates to CASTSTGGYNEQFF.

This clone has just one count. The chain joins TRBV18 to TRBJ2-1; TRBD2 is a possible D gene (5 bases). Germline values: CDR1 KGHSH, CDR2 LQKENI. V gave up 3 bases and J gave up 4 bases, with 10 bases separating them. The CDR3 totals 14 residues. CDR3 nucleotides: TGTGCCAGCTCACCCGGACTGTCTTACAATGAGCAGTTCTTC. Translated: CASSPGLSYNEQFF.

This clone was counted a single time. CDR3 loop: CASSFRSGAPQETQYF. The CDR3 bases are TGTGCCAGCAGCTTTCGTAGCGGGGCCCCCCAAGAGACCCAGTACTTC. The rearrangement uses TRBV7-2 and TRBJ2-5; 8 nucleotides match TRBD2. Germline V gene lookup returns CDR1 SGHTA and CDR2 FQGNSA. The CDR3 is made up of 16 amino acids. V shed 3 bases and J 1 base; nucleotides not matched to a gene: 7.

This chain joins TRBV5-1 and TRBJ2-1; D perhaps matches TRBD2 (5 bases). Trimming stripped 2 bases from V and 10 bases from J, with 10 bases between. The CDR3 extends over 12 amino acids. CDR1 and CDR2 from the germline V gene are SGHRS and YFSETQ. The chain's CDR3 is CASSFHEGEQFF. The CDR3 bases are TGCGCCAGCAGCTTCCACGAGGGCGAGCAGTTCTTC. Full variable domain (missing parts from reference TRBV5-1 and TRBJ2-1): KAGVTQTPRYLIKTRGQQVTLSCSPISGHRSVSWYQQTPGQGLQFLFEYFSETQRNKGNFPGRFSGRQFSNSRSEMNVSTLELGDSALYLCASSFHEGEQFFGPGTRLTVL.

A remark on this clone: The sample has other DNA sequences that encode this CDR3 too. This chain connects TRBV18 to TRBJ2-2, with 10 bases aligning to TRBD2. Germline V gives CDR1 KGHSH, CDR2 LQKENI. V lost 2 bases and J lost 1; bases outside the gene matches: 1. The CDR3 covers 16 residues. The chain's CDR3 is CASSPWTSGNTGELFF. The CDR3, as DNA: TGTGCCAGCTCACCATGGACTAGCGGGAACACCGGGGAGCTGTTTTTT.

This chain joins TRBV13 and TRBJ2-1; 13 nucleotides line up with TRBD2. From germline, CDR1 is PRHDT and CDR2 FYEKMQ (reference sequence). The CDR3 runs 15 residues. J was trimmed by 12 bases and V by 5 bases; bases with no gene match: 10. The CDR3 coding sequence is TGTGCCAGCAGCCATCGGACTAGCGGGGGCCCGGGGCAGTTCTTC. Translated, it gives CASSHRTSGGPGQFF.

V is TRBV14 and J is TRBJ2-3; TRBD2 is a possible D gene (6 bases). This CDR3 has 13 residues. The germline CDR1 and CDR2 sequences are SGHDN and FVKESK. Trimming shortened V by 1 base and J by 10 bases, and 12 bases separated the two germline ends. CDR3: CASSQARRDAQYF. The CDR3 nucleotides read TGTGCCAGCAGCCAAGCCAGGCGGGACGCGCAGTATTTT.

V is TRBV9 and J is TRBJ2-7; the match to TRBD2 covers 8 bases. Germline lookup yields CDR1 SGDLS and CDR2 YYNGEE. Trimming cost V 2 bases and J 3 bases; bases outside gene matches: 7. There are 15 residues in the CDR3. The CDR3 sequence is CASSVATSEIYEQYF. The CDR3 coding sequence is TGTGCCAGCAGCGTGGCGACTAGCGAGATCTACGAGCAGTACTTC. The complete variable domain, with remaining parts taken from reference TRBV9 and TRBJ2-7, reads DSGVTQTPKHLITATGQRVTLRCSPRSGDLSVYWYQQSLDQGLQFLIQYYNGEERAKGNILERFSAQQFPDLHSELNLSSLELGDSALYFCASSVATSEIYEQYFGPGTRLTVT.

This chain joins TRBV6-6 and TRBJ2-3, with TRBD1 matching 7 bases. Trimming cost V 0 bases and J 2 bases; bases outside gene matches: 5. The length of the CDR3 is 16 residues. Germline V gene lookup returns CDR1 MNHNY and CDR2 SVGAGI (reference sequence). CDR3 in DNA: TGTGCCAGCAGTTACTCGAGGACAGGACTCACAGATACGCAGTATTTT. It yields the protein CASSYSRTGLTDTQYF.

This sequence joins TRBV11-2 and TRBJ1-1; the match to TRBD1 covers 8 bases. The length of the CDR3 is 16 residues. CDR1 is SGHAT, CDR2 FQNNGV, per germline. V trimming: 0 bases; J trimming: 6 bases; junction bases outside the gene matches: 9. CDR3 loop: CASSLDWTGWIAEAFF. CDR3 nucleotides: TGTGCCAGCAGCTTAGACTGGACAGGGTGGATAGCTGAAGCTTTCTTT. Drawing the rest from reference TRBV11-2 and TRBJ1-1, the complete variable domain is EAGVAQSPRYKIIEKRQSVAFWCNPISGHATLYWYQQILGQGPKLLIQFQNNGVVDDSQLPKDRFSAERLKGVDSTLKIQPAKLEDSAVYLCASSLDWTGWIAEAFFGQGTRLTVV.

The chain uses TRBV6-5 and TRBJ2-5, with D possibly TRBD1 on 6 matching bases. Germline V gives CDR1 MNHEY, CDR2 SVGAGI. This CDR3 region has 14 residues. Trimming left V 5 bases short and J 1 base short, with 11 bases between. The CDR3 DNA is TGTGCCAGCAGTGCGAACAGGGTCCAAGAGACCCAGTACTTC. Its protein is CASSANRVQETQYF.

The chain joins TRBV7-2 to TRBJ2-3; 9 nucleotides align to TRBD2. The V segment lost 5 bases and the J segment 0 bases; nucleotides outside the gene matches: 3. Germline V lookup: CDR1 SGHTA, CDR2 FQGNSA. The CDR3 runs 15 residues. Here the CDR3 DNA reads TGTGCCAGCAGCCAAAGCGGGAGGAGCACAGATACGCAGTATTTT. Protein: CASSQSGRSTDTQYF.

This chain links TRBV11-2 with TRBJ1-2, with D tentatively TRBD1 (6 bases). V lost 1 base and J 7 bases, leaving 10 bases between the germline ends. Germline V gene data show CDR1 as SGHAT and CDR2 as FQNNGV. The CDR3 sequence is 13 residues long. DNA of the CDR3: TGTGCCAGCAGCTTAGCAACAGGGTTTGGCTACACCTTC. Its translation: CASSLATGFGYTF.